The 31 T cell receptor beta chains below all came from one sample that was sequenced in a study of Ad26.COV2.S vaccination and SARS-CoV-2 variants. The sample's treatment: some 19 received Ad26.COV2.S at low or high dose, single or two shots; several received placebo; per-sample allocation not given. The study sampled participants on day 63 after the first vaccine or placebo injection. TCRdb keeps only in-frame clones here, not all; method: immunoSEQ multiplex PCR. This table has some 640,000 clones, 70% to 90% appearing once. Here the sequenced sample was peripheral blood, taken in a trial of Ad26.COV2.S vaccine versus placebo. All receptors come from a person aged 18-60 years who received the Ad26.COV2.S COVID-19 vaccine or a placebo.

V is TRBV9 and J is TRBJ2-1; D ambiguous. The V end lost 4 bases, the J end lost 10 bases, and 6 bases lay between the germline ends. Germline-derived CDR1 and CDR2 are SGDLS and YYNGEE. The CDR3 totals 10 residues. The DNA of the CDR3 is TGTGCCAGCAGCCCCCGAGAGCAGTTCTTC. Its protein is CASSPREQFF. Full variable domain (rest looked up from reference TRBV9 and TRBJ2-1): DSGVTQTPKHLITATGQRVTLRCSPRSGDLSVYWYQQSLDQGLQFLIQYYNGEERAKGNILERFSAQQFPDLHSELNLSSLELGDSALYFCASSPREQFFGPGTRLTVL.

V is TRBV5-6 and J is TRBJ2-5; maybe TRBD1 (6 bases). The V end lost 3 bases, the J end lost 5 bases, and 8 bases lay between the germline ends. There are 12 residues in the CDR3. In germline, CDR1 is SGHDT, CDR2 YYEEEE. The CDR3 DNA follows: TGTGCCAGCAGCTCCACAGGGGAGACCCAGTACTTC. Translation gives CASSSTGETQYF.

The DNA for the CDR3 is TGTGCCAGCAGCTCTAGGGACTTAGGTGGTCTCTACGAGCAGTACTTC. Encoded protein: CASSSRDLGGLYEQYF. The chain is built from TRBV7-8 and TRBJ2-7; weak D call: TRBD2 (6 bases). The CDR3 spans 16 residues. Germline loops: CDR1 SGHVS, CDR2 FQNEAQ. Trimming cost V 4 bases and J 3 bases, with 19 bases left between them.

In nucleotides, the CDR3 is TGTGCCAGCTCACCACCGGGACAGTACGAGCAGTACTTC. This sequence encodes CASSPPGQYEQYF. The chain has TRBV18 and TRBJ2-7; 7 positions agree with TRBD1. Germline V CDR1 and CDR2: KGHSH, LQKENI. J lost 4 bases, V lost 0 bases, and 0 bases had no gene match. The CDR3 extends over 13 amino acids.

The V gene is TRBV21-1, the J gene TRBJ1-4; the table calls TRBD1, which could not be checked here. TRBV21-1 represents a pseudogene. This CDR3 contains 17 residues. The CDR3 region has the DNA TGTGCCAGCTGTACCAGGGGAGATTATACGACTAATGAAAAACTGTTTTTT. Encoded protein: CASCTRGDYTTNEKLFF.

The CDR3 DNA is TGTGCCAGCAGCCCCAAGGAGCCAGGGGTGGGCAAAAACATTCAGTACTTC. It translates to CASSPKEPGVGKNIQYF. The chain employs TRBV7-8 and TRBJ2-4; possibly TRBD1 for D (6 bases). CDR1 and CDR2 from the germline V gene are SGHVS and FQNEAQ. This CDR3 spans 17 amino acids. Trimming removed 5 bases from V and 3 bases from J, with 20 bases in between. The complete variable domain, with remaining parts taken from reference TRBV7-8 and TRBJ2-4, reads GAGVSQSPRYKVAKRGQDVALRCDPISGHVSLFWYQQALGQGPEFLTYFQNEAQLDKSGLPSDRFFAERPEGSVSTLKIQRTQQEDSAVYLCASSPKEPGVGKNIQYFGAGTRLSVL.

Here the CDR3 DNA reads TGTGCCAGCAGCGTTAGGTCGACAGGGGGGAACTATGGCTACACCTTC. Protein: CASSVRSTGGNYGYTF. The rearrangement joins TRBV9 to TRBJ1-2; 9 positions match TRBD1. V shed 2 bases, J shed 2 bases, and the junction held 7 bases outside the gene matches. Germline V lookup: CDR1 SGDLS, CDR2 YYNGEE. The CDR3 length is 16 residues.

The rearrangement joins TRBV19 to TRBJ1-2; D perhaps matches TRBD1 (5 bases). CDR3 length: 16 amino acids. V was cut by 0 bases and J by 1 base, with 12 bases left in between. Germline V CDR1 and CDR2: LNHDA, SQIVND (reference sequence). CDR3 in amino acids: CASSIDLGGSNYGYTF. In nucleotides, the CDR3 is TGTGCCAGTAGTATAGATCTCGGGGGGAGTAACTATGGCTACACCTTC.

This chain links TRBV29-1 with TRBJ1-2; D uncertain. CDR1 SQVTM and CDR2 ANQGSEA come from the germline V gene. The CDR3 is 14 residues long. The V and J ends lost 1 base and 8 bases respectively, with 17 bases between them. In DNA, the CDR3 is TGCAGCGTTGAAGTGGAGGAAGCGGGCTACGGCTACACCTTC. It yields the protein CSVEVEEAGYGYTF.

The chain joins TRBV5-4 to TRBJ2-5; TRBD1 matches 11 bases. The CDR3 is made up of 17 amino acids. V lost 4 bases, J lost 5 bases, and 13 bases stayed unmatched. CDR1 and CDR2 from the germline V gene are SGHNT and YYREEE (reference sequence). The CDR3 region has the DNA TGTGCCAGCAGCCTCGTCCGGGACAGGGGGAAGATGGAGACCCAGTACTTC. Its translation: CASSLVRDRGKMETQYF.

The chain carries TRBV11-3 and TRBJ2-3; D is possibly TRBD1 (6 bases). This CDR3 is built from 14 residues. Per the germline V gene, CDR1 is SGHNT and CDR2 is YENEEA. V lost 5 bases and J 1 base, leaving 10 bases between the germline ends. The CDR3 coding sequence is TGTGCCAGCAGCAGGGGGTTTGGCACAGATACGCAGTATTTT. Translated, it gives CASSRGFGTDTQYF.

The rearrangement uses TRBV3-1 (or the pseudogene TRBV3-2) and TRBJ1-5; 8 nucleotides match TRBD1. CDR1 LGHDT and CDR2 YNNKEL come from the germline V gene (reference sequence). The junction had 22 bases not matched to a gene; V was cut back by 7 bases and J by 8 bases. This CDR3 contains 18 residues. The CDR3 DNA reads TGTGCCAGCACCCACCCGGGACAGGAGAAGGGGGTTTATGAGCCCCAGCATTTT. Protein: CASTHPGQEKGVYEPQHF.

This sequence joins TRBV11-3 and TRBJ1-1; D ambiguous. CDR3 length: 13 amino acids. CDR1 SGHNT and CDR2 YENEEA come from the germline V gene. Deletions cut 3 bases from V and 6 bases from J, with 11 bases between. CDR3 nucleotides: TGTGCCAGCAGCTTGGACCCCGCCGCTGAAGCTTTCTTT. Encoded protein: CASSLDPAAEAFF.

This chain connects TRBV7-9 to TRBJ2-7; 10 nucleotides agree with TRBD2. With 4 bases clipped from V and 1 base from J, the junction kept 7 bases outside the gene matches. Germline V gene data show CDR1 as SEHNR and CDR2 as FQNEAQ (reference sequence). The CDR3 totals 16 residues. The CDR3, as DNA: TGTGCCAGCAGCTCCCTAGCGGGGGCGCCTTCCTACGAGCAGTACTTC. Translating gives CASSSLAGAPSYEQYF.

V usage is TRBV10-2 and J usage is TRBJ2-5; 9 bases match TRBD2. The CDR3 consists of 14 residues. CDR1 is WSHSY, CDR2 SAAADI, per germline. V dropped 6 bases and J dropped 0; count of bases not matched to a gene: 2. The CDR3 spells CASRAGGHQETQYF. The CDR3 bases are TGCGCCAGCAGGGCGGGGGGGCACCAAGAGACCCAGTACTTC.

The DNA for the CDR3 is TGTGCCATCAGTGAGTCGCAGACCGTGGAAGCTTTCTTT. This codes for CAISESQTVEAFF. J is TRBJ1-1 and V is TRBV10-3, with D unclear. CDR1 is ENHRY, CDR2 SYGVKD, per germline. The CDR3 is made up of 13 amino acids. Trimming stripped 0 bases from V and 8 bases from J, with 10 bases between.

This clone was counted a single time. The gene calls are TRBV5-1 and TRBJ2-3, with D tentatively TRBD1 (5 bases). CDR3 length equals 15 residues. Germline V gene lookup returns CDR1 SGHRS and CDR2 YFSETQ. V was trimmed by 4 bases and J by 2 bases, leaving 14 bases between them. The chain's CDR3 is CASSADSRPTDTQYF. CDR3 in DNA: TGCGCCAGCAGCGCAGACAGCAGACCCACAGATACGCAGTATTTT.

The rearrangement uses TRBV19 and TRBJ1-5; 8 bases are a match to TRBD1. J was trimmed by 3 bases and V by 9 bases; bases with no gene match: 10. CDR1 LNHDA and CDR2 SQIVND come from the germline V gene (reference sequence). The CDR3 extends over 15 amino acids. The CDR3 DNA is TGTGCCAGCCACCCGGACAGGGTTCCCAATCAGCCCCAGCATTTT. It codes for CASHPDRVPNQPQHF.

V is TRBV5-6 and J is TRBJ2-1; D possibly uses TRBD1 or TRBD2 (5 bases each). The CDR3 totals 15 residues. The V and J ends lost 4 bases and 0 bases respectively, with 11 bases between them. Germline assignment: CDR1 SGHDT and CDR2 YYEEEE. The CDR3 loop is CASSTGTDSYNEQFF. CDR3 sequence (DNA): TGTGCCAGCAGCACCGGGACCGACTCCTACAATGAGCAGTTCTTC.

For the CDR3, the DNA is TGTGCCAGCAGACGATCCACTATCGGGGCTTTCTTT. It codes for CASRRSTIGAFF. The genes are TRBV12-3 or TRBV12-4 and TRBJ1-1, with D unresolved. This CDR3 is built from 12 residues. V lost 6 bases, J lost 11 bases, and 16 bases lay in between.

A remark on this clone: This same CDR3 is encoded by further DNA sequences in the sample. The chain employs TRBV19 and TRBJ2-7, with D tentatively TRBD1 or TRBD2 (6 bases each). Trimming stripped 3 bases from V and 2 bases from J, with 14 bases between. Germline CDR1 and CDR2: LNHDA and SQIVND (reference sequence). CDR3 length: 15 residues. Here the CDR3 reads CASSIGTGAAYEQYF. The DNA of the CDR3 is TGTGCCAGTAGTATCGGGACGGGGGCTGCCTACGAGCAGTACTTC. Based on the CDR3 plus reference TRBV19 and TRBJ2-7, the full variable domain is DGGITQSPKYLFRKEGQNVTLSCEQNLNHDAMYWYRQDPGQGLRLIYYSQIVNDFQKGDIAEGYSVSREKKESFPLTVTSAQKNPTAFYLCASSIGTGAAYEQYFGPGTRLTVT.

The V gene is TRBV18, the J gene TRBJ1-5, with TRBD1 matching 8 bases. CDR3 length: 18 residues. CDR1 is KGHSH, CDR2 LQKENI, per germline. J gave up 4 bases and V 6 bases, and 17 bases lay outside the gene matches. The CDR3 nucleotides are TGTGCCAGCTCGCGAGGCTCCCCGGGACAGGAGCCTAATCAGCCCCAGCATTTT. Translation: CASSRGSPGQEPNQPQHF.

For this clone: Other DNA sequences from this sample encode an identical CDR3 as well. J is TRBJ1-5 and V is TRBV19; 10 nucleotides align to TRBD1. Germline CDR1 LNHDA, CDR2 SQIVND (reference sequence). V was pared by 6 bases and J by 6 bases, with 2 bases of the junction left unmatched. This CDR3 contains 13 residues. CDR3 bases: TGTGCCAGTAGCGGACAGGGGGGTCAGCCCCAGCATTTT. Its protein is CASSGQGGQPQHF.

The chain has TRBV6-8 and TRBJ2-2; 14 bases are shared with TRBD2. Germline CDR1 and CDR2: MNHGY and SAAAGT. This CDR3 is built from 19 residues. J was trimmed by 0 bases and V by 7 bases; bases with no gene match: 10. CDR3 nucleotide sequence: TGTGCCAGCACCCCCCTGGGACTAGCGGGGGTCGCGAACACCGGGGAGCTGTTTTTT. Encoded protein: CASTPLGLAGVANTGELFF.

The rearrangement links TRBV2 to TRBJ1-4; the match to TRBD1 covers 7 bases. The CDR3 spans 13 residues. V shed 10 bases and J 5 bases; nucleotides not matched to a gene: 7. Germline assignment: CDR1 SNHLY and CDR2 FYNNEI. CDR3 protein: CATRGDSNEKLFF. CDR3 coding DNA: TGTGCCACCAGGGGGGACAGCAATGAAAAACTGTTTTTT.

The genes are TRBV19 and TRBJ2-2, with 11 bases lining up with TRBD2. V lost 3 bases to trimming and J lost 0 bases; unmatched junction nucleotides: 0. The CDR3 extends over 16 amino acids. The germline V gene encodes CDR1 LNHDA and CDR2 SQIVND (reference sequence). This CDR3 reads CASSMGLAANTGELFF. CDR3 DNA sequence: TGTGCCAGTAGTATGGGACTAGCGGCGAACACCGGGGAGCTGTTTTTT.

This clone was seen a single time. The chain has TRBV5-5 and TRBJ2-3; maybe TRBD1 (5 bases). Germline V gene sequence: CDR1 SGHKS, CDR2 YYEKEE (reference sequence). The CDR3 has 16 residues. V was cut by 0 bases and J by 1 base, with 12 bases left in between. The CDR3 region is CASSLGGSRRTDTQYF. CDR3 nucleotide sequence: TGTGCCAGCAGCTTGGGGGGCAGTCGGCGCACAGATACGCAGTATTTT.

This clone was seen a few times. The genes are TRBV27 and TRBJ2-7, with 7 bases fitting TRBD2. The CDR3 contains 14 residues. The germline CDR1 and CDR2 sequences are MNHEY and SMNVEV (reference sequence). Trimming at V came to 3 bases and at J to 7 bases, leaving 9 bases not matched to a gene. CDR3 protein: CASSFAGVGWEQYF. CDR3 sequence (DNA): TGTGCCAGCAGTTTTGCGGGAGTGGGTTGGGAGCAGTACTTC.

The chain recombines TRBV7-8 with TRBJ2-3, with D perhaps matching TRBD2 (7 bases). With 1 base removed from V and 10 bases from J, the gap between germline ends came to 12 bases. Germline-derived CDR1 and CDR2 are SGHVS and FQNEAQ. CDR3 length: 13 residues. Written as DNA, the CDR3 is TGTGCCAGCAGCTTAGAGGGGGGGCGTCCGCAGTATTTT. It encodes CASSLEGGRPQYF.

The chain couples TRBV12-3 or TRBV12-4 to TRBJ2-7, with a tentative D call TRBD2 (6 bases). Trimming cost V 6 bases and J 2 bases, with 8 bases left between them. The CDR3 loop spans 12 amino acids. CDR3 sequence: CASSRGTYEQYF. The CDR3 coding sequence is TGTGCCAGCAGCCGGGGGACCTACGAGCAGTACTTC.

This chain connects TRBV7-6 to TRBJ1-1; D is possibly TRBD1 (5 bases). This CDR3 contains 13 residues. V was cut by 6 bases and J by 1 base, with 9 bases left in between. Germline V gene sequence: CDR1 SGHVS, CDR2 FNYEAQ. As DNA, the CDR3 is TGTGCCAGCAGACGAGACAGGAACACTGAAGCTTTCTTT. Its translation: CASRRDRNTEAFF.